This T cell receptor beta chain was identified during a study of shared clonotypes between healthy human individuals. Study summary: There were three CD4 naive, three CD4 memory, two CD8 naive and one CD8 memory plates per donor.

For this clone: The antigen remains undetermined.

TCRdb's copy holds only in-frame clones and misses some; the assay was immunoSEQ multiplex PCR. The table shows 900,000 to 1,200,000 clones, with 70% to 80% occurring only once. General study points: Around 5% was the fraction of naive CD4 clonotypes found shared across several donors. Across subsets, estimated richness was generally greater for naive than for memory populations. Sorted-subset sequencing was shown by rarefaction to be incomplete despite large depth.

This CDR3 has 15 residues. J gave up 2 bases and V 5 bases, and 6 bases lay outside the gene matches. Per the germline V gene, CDR1 is SGHVS and CDR2 is FQNEAQ. The sequencing sample was made of memory CD4+ T cells from PBMCs. Sample subset: CD45RA-negative fraction. This chain links TRBV7-8 with TRBJ2-7; TRBD1 agrees at 10 bases. The receptor was isolated from a young man in good health. Some clones in this sample may be carry-over from other donors' samples. This CDR3 is CASSRTTGGTYEQYF. CDR3 nucleotide sequence: TGTGCCAGCAGCAGGACGACAGGGGGCACCTACGAGCAGTACTTC.